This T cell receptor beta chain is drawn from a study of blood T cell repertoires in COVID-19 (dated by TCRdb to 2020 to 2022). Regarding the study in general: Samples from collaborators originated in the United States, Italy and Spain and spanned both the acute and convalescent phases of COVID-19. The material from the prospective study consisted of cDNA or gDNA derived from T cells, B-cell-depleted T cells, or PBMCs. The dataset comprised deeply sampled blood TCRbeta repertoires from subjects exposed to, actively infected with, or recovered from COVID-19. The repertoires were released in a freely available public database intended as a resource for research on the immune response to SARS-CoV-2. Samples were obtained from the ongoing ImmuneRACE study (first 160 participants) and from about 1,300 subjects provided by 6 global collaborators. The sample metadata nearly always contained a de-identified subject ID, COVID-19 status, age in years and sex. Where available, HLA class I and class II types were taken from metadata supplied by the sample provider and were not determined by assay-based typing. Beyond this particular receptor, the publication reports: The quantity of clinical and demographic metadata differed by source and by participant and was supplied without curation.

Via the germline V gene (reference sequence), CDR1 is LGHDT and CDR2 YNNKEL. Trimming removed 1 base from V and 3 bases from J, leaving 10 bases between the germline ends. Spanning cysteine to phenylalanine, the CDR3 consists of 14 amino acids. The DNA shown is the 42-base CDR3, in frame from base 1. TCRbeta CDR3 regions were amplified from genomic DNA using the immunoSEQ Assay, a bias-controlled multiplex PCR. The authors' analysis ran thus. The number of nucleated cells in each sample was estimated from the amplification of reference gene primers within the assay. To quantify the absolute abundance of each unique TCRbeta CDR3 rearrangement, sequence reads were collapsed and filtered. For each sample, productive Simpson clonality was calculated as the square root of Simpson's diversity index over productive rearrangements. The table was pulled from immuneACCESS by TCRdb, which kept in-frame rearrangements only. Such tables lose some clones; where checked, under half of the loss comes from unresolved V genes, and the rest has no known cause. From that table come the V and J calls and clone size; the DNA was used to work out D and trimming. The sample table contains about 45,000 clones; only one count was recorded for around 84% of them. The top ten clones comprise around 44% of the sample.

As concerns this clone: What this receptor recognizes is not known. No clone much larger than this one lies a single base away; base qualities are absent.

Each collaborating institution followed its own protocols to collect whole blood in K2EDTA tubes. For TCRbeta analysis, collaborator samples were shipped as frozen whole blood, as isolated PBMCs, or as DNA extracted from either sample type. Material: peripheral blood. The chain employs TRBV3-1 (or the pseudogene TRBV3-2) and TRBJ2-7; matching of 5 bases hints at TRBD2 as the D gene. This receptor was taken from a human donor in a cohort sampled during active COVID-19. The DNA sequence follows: TGTGCCAGCAGCCAAGCCCTCGGGGTCTACGAGCAGTACTTC. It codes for CASSQALGVYEQYF.